This T cell receptor beta chain comes out of a study of CD8 T cells in Susac syndrome. With random hexamers, 0.5 to 1 ug RNA was reverse transcribed. TCRdb processed the immunoSEQ multiplex PCR reads anew with MiXCR; each CDR3 protein has one entry. Counted here are about 64,000 distinct CDR3 sequences, about 94% occurring once; the ten biggest clones make up 0.56%. TEMRA cells were FACS-enriched, and CD8+ and CD4+ T cells were isolated negatively. The J segment lost 1 base and the V segment lost 5 bases, leaving 8 bases of the junction unmatched. CDR1 and CDR2 from the germline V gene are MNHEY and SVGEGT. The CDR3 covers 16 residues.

This sequence originates from a human donor with multiple sclerosis. This chain joins TRBV6-2 or TRBV6-3 and TRBJ1-1; TRBD1 matches at 9 bases. Sequencing input: CD8+ T cells from PBMCs. The chain's CDR3 is CASSLDAGQGNTEAFF. The CDR3 DNA reads TGTGCCAGCAGTCTGGACGCGGGACAGGGGAACACTGAAGCTTTCTTT.